Below are 29 T cell receptor beta chains sequenced from a single sample in a study of shared T cell receptors in the human thymus. The method was immunoSEQ multiplex PCR; TCRdb's version includes in-frame clones alone and lacks a portion of them. The data contain around 67,000 clones, roughly 96% of them singletons. The sample consisted of thymocytes. The receptor set was obtained from a human donor.

This chain connects TRBV27 to TRBJ1-2; D may be TRBD1 (5 bases). The germline V and J ends were trimmed by 5 bases and 4 bases, with 23 bases remaining between them. The length of the CDR3 is 17 residues. From germline, CDR1 is MNHEY and CDR2 SMNVEV (reference sequence). DNA of the CDR3: TGTGCCAGCAGTCAGATATCAGAAACGGGGGGGGTCTATGGCTACACCTTC. Amino acid sequence: CASSQISETGGVYGYTF.

The chain combines TRBV20-1 with TRBJ1-1; D gene ambiguous. The V end lost 3 bases, the J end lost 6 bases, and 8 bases lay between the germline ends. The V gene's germline CDR1 is DFQATT and CDR2 SNEGSKA (reference sequence). CDR3 length: 11 amino acids. CDR3 amino acids: CSARRIPEAFF. CDR3 DNA sequence: TGCAGTGCTAGGAGGATCCCTGAAGCTTTCTTT.

The CDR3 reads CAISARGSIEKLFF. DNA for the CDR3: TGTGCCATCAGTGCTAGGGGTAGTATTGAAAAACTGTTTTTT. The rearrangement links TRBV10-3 to TRBJ1-4; a possible D gene is TRBD1 (5 bases). CDR3 length equals 14 residues. The germline V and J ends were trimmed by 4 bases and 7 bases, with 13 bases remaining between them. Germline V CDR1 and CDR2: ENHRY, SYGVKD.

This chain's CDR3 is CASSIGQTNQPQHF. The CDR3, as DNA: TGTGCCAGTAGTATTGGACAAACCAATCAGCCCCAGCATTTT. The J gene is TRBJ1-5, the V gene TRBV19, with a possible D match to TRBD1 (5 bases). The CDR3 consists of 14 residues. Germline assignment: CDR1 LNHDA and CDR2 SQIVND (reference sequence). V was pared by 3 bases and J by 3 bases, with 9 bases between.

The rearrangement links TRBV7-2 to TRBJ1-1; D call uncertain. Germline V lookup: CDR1 SGHTA, CDR2 FQGNSA. Trimming left V 4 bases short and J 9 bases short, with 15 bases between. The CDR3 spans 13 residues. The chain's CDR3 is CASSSSLSTQAFF. The CDR3 coding sequence is TGTGCCAGCAGCTCATCCCTTTCGACTCAAGCTTTCTTT.

V gene TRBV5-1 combines with J gene TRBJ2-5; no definite D call. The CDR3 extends over 12 amino acids. V lost 6 bases, J lost 5 bases, and 11 bases lay in between. Per the germline V gene, CDR1 is SGHRS and CDR2 is YFSETQ. CDR3 residues: CASTSGRETQYF. As DNA, the CDR3 is TGCGCCAGCACCTCTGGGCGGGAGACCCAGTACTTC.

This clone was observed once. The chain employs TRBV7-3 and TRBJ2-3; TRBD2 matches at 12 bases. The germline V gene has CDR1 SGHTA and CDR2 FQGTGA. V shed 4 bases, J shed 6 bases, and the junction held 11 bases outside the gene matches. The CDR3 spans 17 residues. The CDR3 DNA follows: TGTGCCAGCAGCTCCCTGACTAGCGGGGGAATGCGGGATACGCAGTATTTT. Translation gives CASSSLTSGGMRDTQYF. The whole variable domain, filled in from reference TRBV7-3 and TRBJ2-3, reads GAGVSQTPSNKVTEKGKYVELRCDPISGHTALYWYRQSLGQGPEFLIYFQGTGAADDSGLPNDRFFAVRPEGSVSTLKIQRTERGDSAVYLCASSSLTSGGMRDTQYFGPGTRLTVL.

This chain links TRBV7-9 with TRBJ2-5; TRBD2 matches at 7 bases. V was pared by 5 bases and J by 2 bases, with 14 bases of the junction left unmatched. CDR1 SEHNR and CDR2 FQNEAQ come from the germline V gene (reference sequence). The CDR3 sequence is 17 residues long. The CDR3 spells CASSNRTSGGEQETQYF. CDR3 in DNA: TGTGCCAGCAGCAACCGGACTAGTGGAGGGGAACAAGAGACCCAGTACTTC.

V and J are TRBV7-9 and TRBJ1-2, with unresolved D. V lost 2 bases, J lost 5 bases, and 15 bases lay in between. Germline V gives CDR1 SEHNR, CDR2 FQNEAQ (reference sequence). The CDR3 runs to 15 residues. This CDR3 is CASSLKKRRWYGYTF. CDR3 DNA: TGTGCCAGCAGCTTAAAAAAACGTCGGTGGTATGGCTACACCTTC.

The J gene is TRBJ1-4, the V gene TRBV7-8; no firm D call. Germline assignment: CDR1 SGHVS and CDR2 FQNEAQ. Between the trimmed V and J ends, which lost 1 base and 7 bases, there was a span of 10 bases. The CDR3 runs to 14 residues. As DNA, the CDR3 is TGTGCCAGCAGCTTAGGAGGGTCCACTGAAAAACTGTTTTTT. As protein: CASSLGGSTEKLFF. Combining the CDR3 with reference TRBV7-8 and TRBJ1-4 gives the whole variable domain GAGVSQSPRYKVAKRGQDVALRCDPISGHVSLFWYQQALGQGPEFLTYFQNEAQLDKSGLPSDRFFAERPEGSVSTLKIQRTQQEDSAVYLCASSLGGSTEKLFFGSGTQLSVL.

V and J are TRBV6-5 and TRBJ2-2, with D hard to call. Germline V gene lookup returns CDR1 MNHEY and CDR2 SVGAGI. V dropped 0 bases and J dropped 4 bases, with 9 bases sitting between them. The CDR3 sequence is 15 residues long. CDR3 loop: CASSYSIDRTGELFF. CDR3 DNA sequence: TGTGCCAGCAGTTACTCGATCGACCGCACCGGGGAGCTGTTTTTT.

The CDR3 here is CASSVAVGESNYGYTF. CDR3 DNA sequence: TGTGCCAGCAGCGTCGCGGTGGGGGAATCTAACTATGGCTACACCTTC. V usage is TRBV5-6 and J usage is TRBJ1-2, with D perhaps TRBD1 (5 bases). Trimming pared 4 bases from V and 0 bases from J, leaving 16 bases between. The CDR3 runs 16 residues. Germline CDR1 and CDR2: SGHDT and YYEEEE.

The chain has TRBV6-4 and TRBJ2-7, with D hard to call. The CDR3 loop spans 22 amino acids. Between the trimmed V and J ends, which lost 2 bases and 1 base, there was a span of 33 bases. Germline V gene sequence: CDR1 MRHNA, CDR2 SNTAGT. CDR3 loop: CASSDTGVPLLSFTRESYEQYF. As DNA, the CDR3 is TGTGCCAGCAGTGACACGGGTGTACCGCTCCTCAGTTTTACCCGAGAATCCTACGAGCAGTACTTC.

The chain carries TRBV11-3 and TRBJ2-1, with 10 nucleotides matching TRBD2. This CDR3 comprises 19 residues. The germline CDR1 and CDR2 sequences are SGHNT and YENEEA. V dropped 0 bases and J dropped 0; count of bases not matched to a gene: 8. In DNA, the CDR3 is TGTGCCAGCAGCTTAGATGGGTCTAGCGGGGGTTACTCCTACAATGAGCAGTTCTTC. It specifies CASSLDGSSGGYSYNEQFF.

This sequence joins TRBV11-2 and TRBJ2-5, with TRBD1 matching 7 bases. The CDR3 covers 14 residues. V was pared by 5 bases and J by 3 bases, with 6 bases of the junction left unmatched. In germline, CDR1 is SGHAT, CDR2 FQNNGV. As DNA, the CDR3 is TGTGCCAGCAGCCAACTTCAGGGGGAAGAGACCCAGTACTTC. Translating gives CASSQLQGEETQYF.

The V gene is TRBV28, the J gene TRBJ2-3, with D uncertain. The germline gives CDR1 MDHEN, CDR2 SYDVKM. The germline V and J ends were trimmed by 3 bases and 1 base, with 20 bases remaining between them. This CDR3 has 18 amino acids. This CDR3 reads CASSFLRITANRTDTQYF. In DNA form, the CDR3 reads TGTGCCAGCAGTTTCCTGCGCATAACCGCGAACCGCACAGATACGCAGTATTTT.

The chain combines TRBV19 with TRBJ1-2, with 10 bases identical to TRBD1. Trimming cost V 5 bases and J 2 bases; bases outside gene matches: 14. Germline CDR1 reads LNHDA; CDR2 reads SQIVND (reference sequence). The CDR3 loop spans 18 amino acids. The CDR3 loop is CASSVKYFRGQGNYGYTF. Written as DNA, the CDR3 is TGTGCCAGTAGTGTAAAGTATTTTCGGGGACAGGGGAACTATGGCTACACCTTC.

The rearrangement links TRBV6-1 to TRBJ2-7, with D perhaps being TRBD1 or TRBD2 (5 bases each). Germline CDR1 reads MNHNS; CDR2 reads SASEGT. V lost 2 bases to trimming and J lost 6 bases, with 8 bases between them. This CDR3 has 12 residues. This CDR3 is CASSERDREQYF. The CDR3 coding sequence is TGTGCCAGCAGTGAAAGGGACCGCGAGCAGTACTTC.

This rearrangement joins TRBV12-5 to TRBJ1-1, with a possible D match to TRBD1 (5 bases). The germline gives CDR1 LGHNT, CDR2 FRNRAP. Trimming cost V 9 bases and J 2 bases, with 25 bases left between them. The CDR3 runs to 17 residues. The CDR3, as DNA: TGTGCTAGCGAATATGCGGGGCATCCAGCGGGCAACACTGAAGCTTTCTTT. It yields the protein CASEYAGHPAGNTEAFF.

V gene TRBV18 combines with J gene TRBJ2-5; 10 nucleotides align to TRBD2. V was pared by 4 bases and J by 5 bases, with 7 bases of the junction left unmatched. This CDR3 has 15 amino acids. Per germline, CDR1 KGHSH and CDR2 LQKENI. The DNA of the CDR3 is TGTGCCAGCTCACTCAAGAGCGGGGGGGGTGAGACCCAGTACTTC. It is translated as CASSLKSGGGETQYF. The entire variable domain, with the rest obtained from reference TRBV18 and TRBJ2-5, is as follows: NAGVMQNPRHLVRRRGQEARLRCSPMKGHSHVYWYRQLPEEGLKFMVYLQKENIIDESGMPKERFSAEFPKEGPSILRIQQVVRGDSAAYFCASSLKSGGGETQYFGPGTRLLVL.

This clone was observed a single time. J is TRBJ1-2 and V is TRBV9, with 8 bases that match TRBD1. V shed 2 bases, J shed 8 bases, and the junction held 11 bases outside the gene matches. CDR1 and CDR2 from the germline V gene are SGDLS and YYNGEE. The CDR3 totals 15 residues. The CDR3 DNA is TGTGCCAGCAGCGTGGGACAGGCTAACTCGTGGGGCTACACCTTC. Its protein is CASSVGQANSWGYTF.

The chain carries TRBV7-3 and TRBJ2-7; 10 bases are shared with TRBD1. Trimming removed 0 bases from V and 5 bases from J; junction bases left unmatched: 4. From germline, CDR1 is SGHTA and CDR2 FQGTGA. The CDR3 runs to 15 residues. The CDR3 nucleotides read TGTGCCAGCAGCTTAACCGGGACAGGGGCCCACGAGCAGTACTTC. It is translated as CASSLTGTGAHEQYF.

The rearrangement joins TRBV4-2 to TRBJ2-2; D possibly corresponds to TRBD2 (6 bases). The V and J ends lost 5 bases and 0 bases respectively, with 13 bases between them. Germline V gene sequence: CDR1 LGHNA, CDR2 YNFKEQ. The CDR3 totals 16 residues. The CDR3 DNA reads TGTGCCAGCAGCTCGGGAGCAGGGACGAACACCGGGGAGCTGTTTTTT. As protein: CASSSGAGTNTGELFF.

The V call is TRBV5-4, the J call TRBJ2-3; D remains unclear. The V end was cut by 1 base, the J end by 5 bases, with 11 bases between. The germline V gene has CDR1 SGHNT and CDR2 YYREEE (reference sequence). CDR3 length: 14 amino acids. CDR3: CASSLLQQRDTQYF. In DNA form, the CDR3 reads TGTGCCAGCAGCTTGTTGCAGCAACGAGATACGCAGTATTTT.

The chain employs TRBV27 and TRBJ2-3, with a weak D call TRBD2 (6 bases). The germline CDR1 and CDR2 sequences are MNHEY and SMNVEV (reference sequence). This CDR3 comprises 17 residues. V gave up 1 base and J gave up 1 base, with 15 bases separating them. The CDR3 DNA sequence: TGTGCCAGCAGTTTATTCAGGGCGGGGCCCCGCACAGATACGCAGTATTTT. Translated, it gives CASSLFRAGPRTDTQYF.

Only one count was recorded for this clone. The genes are TRBV27 and TRBJ1-5, with no clear D. Between the trimmed V and J ends, which lost 6 bases and 0 bases, there was a span of 9 bases. Germline CDR1 reads MNHEY; CDR2 reads SMNVEV (reference sequence). The CDR3 is 14 residues long. CDR3 DNA sequence: TGTGCCAGCAGAAAGACCGATAGCAATCAGCCCCAGCATTTT. This translates into CASRKTDSNQPQHF.

This clone was found once. This rearrangement joins TRBV27 to TRBJ1-3, with D possibly matching TRBD1 (5 bases). Trimming stripped 3 bases from V and 0 bases from J, with 9 bases between. The CDR3 covers 15 residues. CDR1 and CDR2 (germline): MNHEY, SMNVEV (reference sequence). The CDR3 loop reads CASSFMGHSGNTIYF. The DNA of the CDR3 is TGTGCCAGCAGTTTTATGGGGCACTCTGGAAACACCATATATTTT.

V gene TRBV14 combines with J gene TRBJ2-1; 11 bases match TRBD2. Germline CDR1 and CDR2: SGHDN and FVKESK. The trim removed 1 base at V and 4 bases at J, leaving 6 bases unmatched. The CDR3 sequence is 17 residues long. The DNA of the CDR3 is TGTGCCAGCAGCCAAGCAAGGCTAGCGGGGGGTTACAATGAGCAGTTCTTC. Encoded protein: CASSQARLAGGYNEQFF.

This chain connects TRBV27 to TRBJ1-6, with 7 bases fitting TRBD1. V shed 5 bases and J 10 bases; nucleotides not matched to a gene: 14. Per the germline V gene, CDR1 is MNHEY and CDR2 is SMNVEV (reference sequence). This CDR3 contains 16 residues. The CDR3 DNA is TGTGCCAGCAGTCACACCATAGGGGGCGTTGAGTCACCCCTCCACTTT. Protein product: CASSHTIGGVESPLHF.